A single sample gave rise to the 15 T cell receptor beta chains below, sequenced in a study of cytomegalovirus exposure and HLA in healthy donors. Both 60 Vbeta primers and 13 Jbeta primers went into the PCR. Sequenced by immunoSEQ multiplex PCR; TCRdb stores in-frame clones only, minus some. This sample lists tens of thousands of clones; its ten largest clones have approximately 7%. Sequenced sample: PBMCs. These receptors came from a woman between 40 and 50 years old in good health and CMV-seronegative.

The V and J genes are TRBV5-1 and TRBJ1-2; 8 positions agree with TRBD1. The CDR3 sequence is 13 residues long. Germline V gene sequence: CDR1 SGHRS, CDR2 YFSETQ. V was pared by 3 bases and J by 7 bases, with 5 bases of the junction left unmatched. The CDR3 sequence: CASSWQGARGYTF. In DNA, the CDR3 is TGCGCCAGCAGCTGGCAGGGGGCGCGTGGCTACACCTTC.

The chain carries TRBV27 and TRBJ1-2; D gene uncertain. Trimming took 5 bases from V and 4 from J, leaving 11 bases between them. Germline V gives CDR1 MNHEY, CDR2 SMNVEV (reference sequence). This CDR3 has 13 residues. This chain's CDR3 is CASSLSGSYGYTF. In DNA form, the CDR3 reads TGTGCCAGCAGTCTCTCGGGAAGCTATGGCTACACCTTC.

This chain joins TRBV30 and TRBJ1-1; tentative D call: TRBD1 (6 bases). The CDR3 consists of 12 residues. Trimming took 7 bases from V and 1 from J, leaving 10 bases between them. Germline V gene lookup returns CDR1 GTSNPN and CDR2 SVGIG (reference sequence). CDR3 sequence (DNA): TGTGCCTACAGGGACCAGAACACTGAAGCTTTCTTT. Encoded protein: CAYRDQNTEAFF.

The rearrangement joins TRBV4-2 to TRBJ2-7, with TRBD2 identical over 11 bases. The CDR3 is made up of 17 amino acids. V was pared by 0 bases and J by 5 bases, with 9 bases of the junction left unmatched. Germline-derived CDR1 and CDR2 are LGHNA and YNFKEQ. CDR3 sequence reads: CASSQDRLAGGGDEQYF. As DNA, the CDR3 is TGTGCCAGCAGCCAAGATAGGCTAGCGGGAGGCGGAGACGAGCAGTACTTC.

The chain carries TRBV18 and TRBJ2-1, with D perhaps matching TRBD2 (5 bases). Trimming took 2 bases from V and 8 from J, leaving 16 bases between them. Looked up from germline, CDR1 is KGHSH and CDR2 is LQKENI. The CDR3 consists of 15 residues. The CDR3 coding sequence is TGTGCCAGCTCACCAAGACCAGCAGCCGGGGATGAGCAGTTCTTC. Protein: CASSPRPAAGDEQFF. The variable domain in full, completed from reference TRBV18 and TRBJ2-1, reads NAGVMQNPRHLVRRRGQEARLRCSPMKGHSHVYWYRQLPEEGLKFMVYLQKENIIDESGMPKERFSAEFPKEGPSILRIQQVVRGDSAAYFCASSPRPAAGDEQFFGPGTRLTVL.

V gene TRBV28 combines with J gene TRBJ1-1, with a possible D match to TRBD1 (5 bases). Per germline, CDR1 MDHEN and CDR2 SYDVKM. Trimming pared 4 bases from V and 2 bases from J, leaving 14 bases between. The length of the CDR3 is 15 residues. The CDR3 loop reads CASSWYRIGNTEAFF. In nucleotides, the CDR3 is TGTGCCAGCAGTTGGTACAGGATCGGTAACACTGAAGCTTTCTTT.

This rearrangement joins TRBV19 to TRBJ1-5; 7 nucleotides match TRBD1. V shed 4 bases, J shed 0 bases, and the junction held 3 bases outside the gene matches. The CDR3 length is 15 residues. CDR1 LNHDA and CDR2 SQIVND come from the germline V gene (reference sequence). The CDR3 loop is CASSRDSYSNQPQHF. The CDR3 DNA is TGTGCCAGTAGTAGGGACAGCTATAGCAATCAGCCCCAGCATTTT.

The CDR3 loop is CASSFGTGERTEAFF. The CDR3 DNA reads TGTGCCAGCAGCTTCGGGACAGGGGAGAGAACTGAAGCTTTCTTT. The rearrangement links TRBV7-2 to TRBJ1-1, with TRBD1 matching 10 bases. Trimming took 3 bases from V and 5 from J; bases not matched to a gene: 6. Germline V lookup: CDR1 SGHTA, CDR2 FQGNSA. CDR3 length equals 15 residues. Based on the CDR3 plus reference TRBV7-2 and TRBJ1-1, the full variable domain is GAGVSQSPSNKVTEKGKDVELRCDPISGHTALYWYRQSLGQGLEFLIYFQGNSAPDKSGLPSDRFSAERTGGSVSTLTIQRTQQEDSAVYLCASSFGTGERTEAFFGQGTRLTVV.

The chain joins TRBV7-9 to TRBJ2-7; possible D gene TRBD1, 6 bases. V lost 6 bases and J 2 bases, leaving 11 bases between the germline ends. CDR3 length: 13 residues. Per the germline V gene, CDR1 is SEHNR and CDR2 is FQNEAQ (reference sequence). The CDR3 DNA follows: TGTGCCAGCAGGAACAGGGTCACCTACGAGCAGTACTTC. Translated, it gives CASRNRVTYEQYF.

CDR3 sequence: CASSPMGHLKTEAFF. The CDR3 bases are TGTGCCAGCAGCCCAATGGGACACCTAAAGACTGAAGCTTTCTTT. The chain combines TRBV14 with TRBJ1-1; D is possibly TRBD1 (6 bases). Germline V gene lookup returns CDR1 SGHDN and CDR2 FVKESK. The CDR3 length is 15 residues. Trimming shortened V by 4 bases and J by 5 bases, and 17 bases separated the two germline ends.

This rearrangement joins TRBV28 to TRBJ2-3, with TRBD2 matching over 9 bases. Germline CDR1 MDHEN, CDR2 SYDVKM. Trimming at V came to 6 bases and at J to 6 bases, leaving 10 bases not matched to a gene. The CDR3 runs 15 residues. This chain's CDR3 is CASRTSGLLKDTQYF. CDR3 sequence (DNA): TGTGCCAGCAGGACTAGCGGCCTTTTAAAGGATACGCAGTATTTT.

The chain couples TRBV19 to TRBJ1-1, with TRBD1 matching over 10 bases. The V and J ends lost 4 bases and 4 bases, in that order; junction bases with no gene match: 6. Germline CDR1 reads LNHDA; CDR2 reads SQIVND (reference sequence). This CDR3 has 15 residues. CDR3 amino acids: CASSRETGGGTEAFF. DNA for the CDR3: TGTGCCAGTAGTAGGGAGACAGGGGGCGGCACTGAAGCTTTCTTT.

The chain employs TRBV7-3 and TRBJ2-3, with 10 nucleotides matching TRBD2. This CDR3 contains 14 residues. V gave up 5 bases and J gave up 6 bases; unmatched junction bases: 5. Germline assignment: CDR1 SGHTA and CDR2 FQGTGA. In DNA form, the CDR3 reads TGTGCCAGCAGCCCGAGCGGGAGGGATGATACGCAGTATTTT. Protein sequence: CASSPSGRDDTQYF.

This chain uses TRBV5-1 with TRBJ2-3, with TRBD1 as a possible D gene (5 bases). Trimming left V 3 bases short and J 6 bases short, with 14 bases between. This CDR3 is 14 amino acids long. Looked up from germline, CDR1 is SGHRS and CDR2 is YFSETQ. DNA for the CDR3: TGCGCCAGCAGCTCTGGGGCGGCTGCCGATACGCAGTATTTT. It translates to CASSSGAAADTQYF. Together with reference TRBV5-1 and TRBJ2-3, the CDR3 gives the full variable domain: KAGVTQTPRYLIKTRGQQVTLSCSPISGHRSVSWYQQTPGQGLQFLFEYFSETQRNKGNFPGRFSGRQFSNSRSEMNVSTLELGDSALYLCASSSGAAADTQYFGPGTRLTVL.

The gene calls are TRBV7-9 and TRBJ2-5; 12 bases agree with TRBD2. This CDR3 spans 14 amino acids. Germline V gene data show CDR1 as SEHNR and CDR2 as FQNEAQ (reference sequence). Trimming removed 3 bases from V and 9 bases from J; junction bases left unmatched: 5. CDR3 amino acids: CASSFPGTSGSQYF. The DNA of the CDR3 is TGTGCCAGCAGCTTCCCCGGGACTAGCGGGTCCCAGTACTTC.